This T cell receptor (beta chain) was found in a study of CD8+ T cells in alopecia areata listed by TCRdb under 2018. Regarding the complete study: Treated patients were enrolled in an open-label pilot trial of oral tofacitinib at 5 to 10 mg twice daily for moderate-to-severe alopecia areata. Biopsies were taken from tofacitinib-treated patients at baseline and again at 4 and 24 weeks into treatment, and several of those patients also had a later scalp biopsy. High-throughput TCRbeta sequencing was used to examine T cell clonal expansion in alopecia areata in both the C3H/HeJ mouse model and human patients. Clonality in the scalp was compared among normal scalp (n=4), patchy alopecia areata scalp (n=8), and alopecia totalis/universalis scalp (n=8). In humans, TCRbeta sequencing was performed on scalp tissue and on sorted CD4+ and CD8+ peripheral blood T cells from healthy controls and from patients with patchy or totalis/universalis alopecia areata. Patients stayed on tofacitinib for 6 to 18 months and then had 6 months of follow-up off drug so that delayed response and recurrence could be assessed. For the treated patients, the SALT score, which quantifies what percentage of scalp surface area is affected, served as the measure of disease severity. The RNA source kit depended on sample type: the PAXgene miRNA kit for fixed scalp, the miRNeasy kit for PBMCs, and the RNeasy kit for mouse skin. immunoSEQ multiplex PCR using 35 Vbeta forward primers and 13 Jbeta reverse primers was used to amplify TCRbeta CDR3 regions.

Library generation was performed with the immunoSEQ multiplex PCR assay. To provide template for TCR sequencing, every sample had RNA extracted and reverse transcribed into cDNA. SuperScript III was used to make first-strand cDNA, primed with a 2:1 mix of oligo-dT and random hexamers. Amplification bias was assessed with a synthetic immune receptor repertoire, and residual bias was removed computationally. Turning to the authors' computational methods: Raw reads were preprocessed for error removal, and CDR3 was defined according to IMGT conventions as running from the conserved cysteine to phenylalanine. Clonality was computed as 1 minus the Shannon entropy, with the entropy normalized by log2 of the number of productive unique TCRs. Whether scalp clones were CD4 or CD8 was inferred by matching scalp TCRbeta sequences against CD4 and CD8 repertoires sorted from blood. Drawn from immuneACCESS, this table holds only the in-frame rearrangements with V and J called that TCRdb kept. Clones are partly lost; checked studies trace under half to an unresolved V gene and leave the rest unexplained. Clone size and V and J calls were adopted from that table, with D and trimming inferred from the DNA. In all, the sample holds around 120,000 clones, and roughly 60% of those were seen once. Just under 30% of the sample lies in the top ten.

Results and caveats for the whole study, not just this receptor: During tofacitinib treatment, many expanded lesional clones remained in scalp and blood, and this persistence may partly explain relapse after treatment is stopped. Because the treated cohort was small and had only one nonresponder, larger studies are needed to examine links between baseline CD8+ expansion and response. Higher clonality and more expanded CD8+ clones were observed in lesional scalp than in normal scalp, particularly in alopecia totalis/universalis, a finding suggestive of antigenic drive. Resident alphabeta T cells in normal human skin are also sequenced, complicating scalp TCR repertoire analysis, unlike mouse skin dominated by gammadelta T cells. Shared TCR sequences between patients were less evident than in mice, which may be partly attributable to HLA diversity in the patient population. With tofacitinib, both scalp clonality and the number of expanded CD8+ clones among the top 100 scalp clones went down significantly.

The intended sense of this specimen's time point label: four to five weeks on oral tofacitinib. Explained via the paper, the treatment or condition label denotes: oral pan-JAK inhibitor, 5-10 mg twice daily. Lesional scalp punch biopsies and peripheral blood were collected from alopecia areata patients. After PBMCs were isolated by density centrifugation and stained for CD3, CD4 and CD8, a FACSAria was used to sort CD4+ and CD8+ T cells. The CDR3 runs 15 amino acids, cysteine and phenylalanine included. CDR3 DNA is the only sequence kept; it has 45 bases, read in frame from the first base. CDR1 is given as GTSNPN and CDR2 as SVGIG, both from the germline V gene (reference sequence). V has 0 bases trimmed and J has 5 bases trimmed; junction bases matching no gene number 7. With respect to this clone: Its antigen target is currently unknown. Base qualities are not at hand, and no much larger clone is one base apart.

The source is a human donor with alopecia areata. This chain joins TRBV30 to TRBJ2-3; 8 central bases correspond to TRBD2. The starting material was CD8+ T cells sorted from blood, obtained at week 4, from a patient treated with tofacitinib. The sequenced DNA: TGTGCCTGGAGTGTACTCGAGCGGGGGAAAGATACGCAGTATTTT. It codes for CAWSVLERGKDTQYF.